A single sample gave rise to the 8 T cell receptor beta chains below, sequenced in a study of cytomegalovirus exposure and HLA in healthy donors. PCR primers comprised 60 Vbeta and 13 Jbeta primers. Profiled with immunoSEQ multiplex PCR; TCRdb holds only in-frame clones, not every one. The table lists 150,000 or so clones, around four fifths of them singletons, with more than 1.5% in the top ten. Sequenced input: PBMCs. These receptors all come from a man between 18 and 29 years old in good health and CMV-seronegative.

The chain couples TRBV25-1 to TRBJ2-1; 16 bases match TRBD2. V was pared by 7 bases and J by 0 bases, with 3 bases of the junction left unmatched. Germline-derived CDR1 and CDR2 are MGHDK and SYGVNS. The CDR3 extends over 17 amino acids. The CDR3 reads CASTGLAGGTSYNEQFF. DNA for the CDR3: TGTGCCAGCACGGGACTAGCGGGAGGGACCTCCTACAATGAGCAGTTCTTC.

J is TRBJ1-1 and V is TRBV5-6, with 7 nucleotides matching TRBD1. V lost 1 base to trimming and J lost 3 bases; unmatched junction nucleotides: 9. Germline lookup yields CDR1 SGHDT and CDR2 YYEEEE. The CDR3 contains 16 residues. The CDR3 loop is CASSLLGQYEDTEAFF. In DNA, the CDR3 is TGTGCCAGCAGCTTGTTGGGACAGTATGAGGACACTGAAGCTTTCTTT.

This clone was detected once. The junction differs from germline at one of its ends, possibly a read error. The CDR3 protein is CASSPGTSGNAGELFF. The CDR3 DNA reads TGTGCCAGCAGCCCAGGGACTAGCGGGAACGCCGGGGAGCTGTTTTTT. The genes are TRBV5-4 and TRBJ2-2; 13 positions agree with TRBD2. Germline V gene sequence: CDR1 SGHNT, CDR2 YYREEE (reference sequence). This CDR3 region has 16 residues.

This chain joins TRBV7-8 and TRBJ2-3; the match to TRBD1 covers 7 bases. From germline, CDR1 is SGHVS and CDR2 FQNEAQ. Trimming cost V 6 bases and J 4 bases; bases outside gene matches: 4. CDR3 size: 13 residues. The CDR3 is CASSSQGADTQYF. CDR3 coding DNA: TGTGCCAGCAGTAGCCAGGGGGCAGATACGCAGTATTTT.

The V gene is TRBV6-1, the J gene TRBJ1-1; tentatively, D is TRBD1 (5 bases). CDR3 length: 14 amino acids. The V end was cut by 3 bases, the J end by 1 base, with 9 bases between. Germline V gene sequence: CDR1 MNHNS, CDR2 SASEGT. The DNA for the CDR3 is TGTGCCAGCAGTGAGGGCAGGGAGAACACTGAAGCTTTCTTT. Residues: CASSEGRENTEAFF.

The V gene is TRBV7-2, the J gene TRBJ1-5; D remains ambiguous. CDR3 length equals 12 residues. Germline loops: CDR1 SGHTA, CDR2 FQGNSA. The germline V and J ends were trimmed by 3 bases and 3 bases, with 3 bases remaining between them. CDR3 loop: CASSFFNQPQHF. CDR3 in DNA: TGTGCCAGCAGCTTCTTCAATCAGCCCCAGCATTTT.

The chain has TRBV6-1 and TRBJ2-1, with 8 positions matching TRBD2. This CDR3 spans 18 amino acids. With V trimmed by 1 base and J by 6 bases, 14 bases remained unmatched. Germline CDR1 and CDR2: MNHNS and SASEGT. CDR3 protein: CASSEEVAGHIKGNEQFF. DNA for the CDR3: TGTGCCAGCAGTGAAGAGGTAGCGGGGCACATTAAGGGCAATGAGCAGTTCTTC.

On this clone: The sample has other DNA sequences that encode this CDR3 too. The J gene is TRBJ2-3, the V gene TRBV5-4; 7 bases map to TRBD2. Germline CDR1 and CDR2: SGHNT and YYREEE (reference sequence). CDR3 length equals 13 residues. J was trimmed by 6 bases and V by 0 bases; bases with no gene match: 1. The DNA for the CDR3 is TGTGCCAGCAGCTTGGCCGGGGGGGATACGCAGTATTTT. Translated, it gives CASSLAGGDTQYF.